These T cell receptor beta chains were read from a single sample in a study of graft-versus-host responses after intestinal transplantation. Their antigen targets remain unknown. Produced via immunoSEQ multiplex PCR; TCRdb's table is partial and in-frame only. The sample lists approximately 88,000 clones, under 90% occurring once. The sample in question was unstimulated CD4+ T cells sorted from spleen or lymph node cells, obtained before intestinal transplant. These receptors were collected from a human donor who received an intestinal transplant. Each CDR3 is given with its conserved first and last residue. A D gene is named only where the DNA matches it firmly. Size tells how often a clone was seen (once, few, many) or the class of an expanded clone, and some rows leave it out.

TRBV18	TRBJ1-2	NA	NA	TGTGCCAGCTCAGCCGACAGAGTAGCCTATGGCTACACCTTC	CASSADRVAYGYTF
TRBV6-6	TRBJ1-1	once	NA	TGTGCCACCAAACACAGGGACATCCCTGAAGCTTTCTTT	CATKHRDIPEAFF
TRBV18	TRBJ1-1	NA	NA	TGTGCCAGCTCACTTTCCCAGTCGAATGAAGCTTTCTTT	CASSLSQSNEAFF
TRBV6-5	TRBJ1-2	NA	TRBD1	TGTGCCAGCAGTTATTGGGACAGGGACGACTATGGCTACACCTTC	CASSYWDRDDYGYTF
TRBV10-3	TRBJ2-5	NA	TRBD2	TGTGCCATCAAAAGGACTAGCGGGGGAGATCAAGAGACCCAGTACTTC	CAIKRTSGGDQETQYF
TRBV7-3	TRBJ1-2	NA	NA	TGTGCCAGCAGCTTTTCGGCAGGGAACGGCTACACCTTC	CASSFSAGNGYTF
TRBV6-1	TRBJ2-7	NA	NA	TGTGCCAGCATTTTGCACGGGACAACCTACGAGCAGTACTTC	CASILHGTTYEQYF
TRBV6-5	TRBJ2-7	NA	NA	TGTGCCAGCAGTTCCCCAGCCTACGAGCAGTACTTC	CASSSPAYEQYF
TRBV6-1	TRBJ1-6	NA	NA	TGTGCCAGCAGTGAAGTTCAGGGATCGCTGTATAATTCACCCCTCCACTTT	CASSEVQGSLYNSPLHF
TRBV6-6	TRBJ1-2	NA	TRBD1	TGTGCCAGCAGTCGCAGGGGGCGGGATGGCTACACCTTC	CASSRRGRDGYTF
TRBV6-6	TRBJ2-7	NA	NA	TGTGCCAGCAAGACACTCCTGAGCTCCTACGAGCAGTACTTC	CASKTLLSSYEQYF
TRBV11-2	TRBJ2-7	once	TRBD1	TGTGCCAGCAGCTTGGGGACAGCTCATTACGAGCAGTACTTC	CASSLGTAHYEQYF
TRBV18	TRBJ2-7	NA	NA	TGTGCCAGCTCACCACCTTCAGTCTACGAGCAGTACTTC	CASSPPSVYEQYF
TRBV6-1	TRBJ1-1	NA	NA	TGTGCCACCCTCAGGGTAACTGAAGCTTTCTTT	CATLRVTEAFF
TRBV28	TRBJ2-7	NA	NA	TGTGCCAGCAGTCCGAGGGGGGGACGGGAGCAGTACTTC	CASSPRGGREQYF
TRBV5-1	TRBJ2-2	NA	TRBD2	TGCGCCAGCAGCTTACTTTCTGTTGCTAGCGGGGACACCGGGGAGCTGTTTTTT	CASSLLSVASGDTGELFF
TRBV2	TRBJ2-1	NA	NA	TGTGCCAGCAGACCCCAGGGTGCGGCCTACAATGAGCAGTTCTTC	CASRPQGAAYNEQFF
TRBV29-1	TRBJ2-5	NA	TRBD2	TGCAGCGTTGAGGGGTTAGCGGGGTTGCAGACCCAGTACTTC	CSVEGLAGLQTQYF
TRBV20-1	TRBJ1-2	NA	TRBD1	TGCAGTGCTGGACGGGACAGGGGACACACCTTC	CSAGRDRGHTF
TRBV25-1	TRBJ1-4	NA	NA	TGTGCCAGCAGTGCCCAACAGGGAGGGGGAAAACTGTTTTTT	CASSAQQGGGKLFF
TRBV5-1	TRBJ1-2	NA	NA	TGCGCCAGCAGCTTGGAGGGGGTCTATGGCTACACCTTC	CASSLEGVYGYTF
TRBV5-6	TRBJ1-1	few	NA	TGTGCCAGCATTAGGAGGGCCGGGAACACTGAAGCTTTCTTT	CASIRRAGNTEAFF
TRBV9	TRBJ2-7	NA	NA	TGTGTCAGCAGCGTGGGCACCTCCTACGAGCAGTACTTC	CVSSVGTSYEQYF
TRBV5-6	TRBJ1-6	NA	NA	TGTGCCAGCAGCTTCCTCGGGACAATTGATTCACCCCTCCACTTT	CASSFLGTIDSPLHF
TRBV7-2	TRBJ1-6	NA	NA	TGTGCCAGCAGCCCCCGGGGGGCTTTTTCCCCCTCACCCCTCCACTTT	CASSPRGAFSPSPLHF
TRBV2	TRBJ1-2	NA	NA	TGTGCCAGCAGGGCAGGGGATGGCTACACCTTC	CASRAGDGYTF
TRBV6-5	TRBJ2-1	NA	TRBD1	TGTGCCAGCAGTTACAGACCGGACAGGGCTGATGAGCAGTTCTTC	CASSYRPDRADEQFF
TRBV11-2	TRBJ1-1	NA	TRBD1	TGTGCCAGCAGCGTTAACAGGGGCACTGAAGCTTTCTTT	CASSVNRGTEAFF
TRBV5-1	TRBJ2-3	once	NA	TGCGCCAGCAGCACGGACAGCAGCACAGATACGCAGTATTTT	CASSTDSSTDTQYF
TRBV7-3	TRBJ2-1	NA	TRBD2	TGTGCCAGCAGCTTAGGGCTAGCGGGGGAGGGGGGCAATGAGCAGTTCTTC	CASSLGLAGEGGNEQFF
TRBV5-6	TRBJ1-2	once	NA	TGTGCCAGCAGCTGGAGGACAGTAAGCTATGGCTACACCTTC	CASSWRTVSYGYTF